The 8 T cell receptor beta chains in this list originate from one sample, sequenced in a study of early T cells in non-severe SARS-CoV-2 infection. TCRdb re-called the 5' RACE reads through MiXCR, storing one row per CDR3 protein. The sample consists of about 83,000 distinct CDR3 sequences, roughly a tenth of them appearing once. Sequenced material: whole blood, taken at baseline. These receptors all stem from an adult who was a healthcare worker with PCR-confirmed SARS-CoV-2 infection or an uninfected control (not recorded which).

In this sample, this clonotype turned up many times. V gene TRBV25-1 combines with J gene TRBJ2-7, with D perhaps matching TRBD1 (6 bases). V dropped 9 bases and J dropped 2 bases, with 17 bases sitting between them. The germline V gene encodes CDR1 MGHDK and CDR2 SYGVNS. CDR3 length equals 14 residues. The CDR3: CASWKNRETYEQYF. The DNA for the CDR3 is TGTGCCAGTTGGAAAAACAGGGAAACCTACGAGCAGTACTTC.

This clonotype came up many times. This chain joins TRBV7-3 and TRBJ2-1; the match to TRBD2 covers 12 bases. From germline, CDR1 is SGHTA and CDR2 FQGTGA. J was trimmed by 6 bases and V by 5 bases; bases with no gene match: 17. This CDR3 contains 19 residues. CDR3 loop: CASSPPGASGLAGSNEQFF. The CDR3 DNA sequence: TGTGCCAGCAGCCCCCCTGGGGCCTCCGGACTAGCGGGAAGCAATGAGCAGTTCTTC.

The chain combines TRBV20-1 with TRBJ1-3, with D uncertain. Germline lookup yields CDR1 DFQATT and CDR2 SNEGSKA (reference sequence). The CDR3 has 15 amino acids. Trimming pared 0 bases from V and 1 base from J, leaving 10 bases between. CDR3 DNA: TGCAGTGCTAGAGATGCAAAGGGATCTGGAAACACCATATATTTT. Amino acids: CSARDAKGSGNTIYF.

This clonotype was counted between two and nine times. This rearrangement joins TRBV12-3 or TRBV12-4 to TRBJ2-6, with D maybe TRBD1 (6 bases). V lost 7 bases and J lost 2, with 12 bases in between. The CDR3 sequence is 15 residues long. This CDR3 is CASTLPGAGANVLTF. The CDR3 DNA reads TGTGCCAGCACTCTGCCAGGGGCTGGGGCCAACGTCCTGACTTTC.

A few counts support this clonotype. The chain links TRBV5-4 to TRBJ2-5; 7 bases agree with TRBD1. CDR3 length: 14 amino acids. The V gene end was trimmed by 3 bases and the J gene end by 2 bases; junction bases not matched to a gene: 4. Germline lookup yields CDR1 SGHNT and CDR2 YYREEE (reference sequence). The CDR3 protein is CASSSTGPQETQYF. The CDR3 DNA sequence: TGTGCCAGCAGCTCGACAGGGCCTCAAGAGACCCAGTACTTC.

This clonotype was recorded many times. Written as DNA, the CDR3 is TGTGCCAGCAGCTTACGGGCTAGCGGGAGGGGGAATGAGCAGTTCTTC. Its translation: CASSLRASGRGNEQFF. The rearrangement links TRBV7-2 to TRBJ2-1; 12 bases are a match to TRBD2. V was pared by 2 bases and J by 7 bases, with 6 bases of the junction left unmatched. CDR3 length equals 16 residues. In germline, CDR1 is SGHTA, CDR2 FQGNSA.

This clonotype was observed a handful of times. The chain's CDR3 is CASSLLGQGSTDTQYF. For the CDR3, the DNA is TGTGCCAGCAGTTTACTCGGACAGGGAAGCACAGATACGCAGTATTTT. The rearrangement links TRBV27 to TRBJ2-3, with 8 bases that match TRBD1. The CDR3 loop spans 16 amino acids. In germline, CDR1 is MNHEY, CDR2 SMNVEV (reference sequence). J was trimmed by 0 bases and V by 2 bases; bases with no gene match: 4.

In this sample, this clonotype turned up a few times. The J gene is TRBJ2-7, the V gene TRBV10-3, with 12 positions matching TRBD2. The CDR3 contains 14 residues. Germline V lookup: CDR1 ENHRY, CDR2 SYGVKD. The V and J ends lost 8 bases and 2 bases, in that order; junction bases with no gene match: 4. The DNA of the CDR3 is TGTGCCATCGGGACTAGCGGGCGTACCTACGAGCAGTACTTC. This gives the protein CAIGTSGRTYEQYF.